The T cell receptor (beta chain) under discussion was sequenced for a study of blood T cell repertoires in COVID-19. About the research overall: Acute-phase and convalescent COVID-19 samples originated in the United States, Italy and Spain.

Assay used: immunoSEQ multiplex PCR; TCRdb lists only in-frame clones, some missing. The sample includes roughly 150,000 clones, approximately 80% of them seen just once. The germline CDR1 and CDR2 sequences are KGHSH and LQKENI. V dropped 3 bases and J dropped 6 bases, with 3 bases sitting between them. The CDR3 runs to 11 residues. Participants' own reports of clinical history determined their cohort assignment. A COVID-19 case was met by exposed participants within 2 weeks before study entry. This sequence originates from a man in his 70s who had been exposed to COVID-19. What was sequenced was PBMCs or T cells enriched from blood (not recorded which). The chain has TRBV18 and TRBJ2-1; no clear D. The CDR3: CASSPSNEQFF. CDR3 DNA: TGTGCCAGCTCACCTAGCAATGAGCAGTTCTTC.